This T cell receptor (beta chain) was documented in a study of read filtering for tumor transcriptome and immune sequencing. Across the whole study: TCR-mapped reads were about 4 to 11 million with IR-seq versus about 75 to 1,400 with RNA-seq.

Many counts were recorded for this clonotype. This library used approximately 0.4 ug RNA and molecular barcoded adaptors spanning alpha/delta and beta/gamma chains. TCRdb fed the reads into MiXCR, producing one record per CDR3 protein. The sample holds some 46,000 distinct CDR3 sequences, more than 10% seen once. Germline V CDR1 and CDR2: LNHDA, SQIVND (reference sequence). V was shortened by 6 bases and J by 6 bases, with 11 bases between the two germline ends. The CDR3 runs 12 residues. The specimen was a population of CD138-negative cells sorted from bone marrow. This clonotype originated in a donor aged 40 or over with multiple myeloma. The rearrangement joins TRBV19 to TRBJ1-2; D gene uncertain. The CDR3 DNA is TGTGCCAGTAGGACAATTTTGGATGGCTACACCTTC. Translating it yields CASRTILDGYTF.